This T cell receptor beta chain stems from a study of blood T cells in healthy people across ages. General study findings and limits: The study found more naive CD4+ cells and higher diversity in long-lived than aged donors. In these data, TCR beta diversity tracked strongly with naive T cell percentage.

Alongside a J-beta primer mix, a sample-barcoded 5' primer served in a second PCR lasting about 7 to 11 cycles. Samples each returned at least 2.5 million CDR3-containing paired-end reads. TCRdb re-derived calls from the 5' RACE reads in MiXCR, one entry per CDR3 protein. This table holds some 1.4 million distinct CDR3 sequences, around two fifths found once. This clonotype has only a few counts. Antigen specificity is unknown. The CDR3 runs to 15 residues. V lost 0 bases to trimming and J lost 2 bases, with 9 bases between them. From germline, CDR1 is SGDLS and CDR2 YYNGEE. Those donating, healthy Caucasian individuals from Russia, were aged 6 to 90.

The chain joins TRBV9 to TRBJ2-1; D gene ambiguous. This TCR derives from a woman aged 18-35 years in good health. Specimen: blood. As DNA, the CDR3 is TGTGCCAGCAGCGTAGCCGGAGCCCCCTACAATGAGCAGTTCTTC. Translating gives CASSVAGAPYNEQFF.